These 23 T cell receptor beta chains were sequenced from one sample in a study of T cells in Graves' hyperthyroidism and ophthalmopathy. The investigators amplified TCR beta CDR3 regions from RNA transcripts. HTBI primers were the set used in a first-round RT-PCR of the TCR CDR3. TCRdb reprocessed the multiplex PCR reads via MiXCR and lists one record per CDR3 protein. The sample lists 350,000 to 400,000 distinct CDR3 sequences; roughly 18% were seen once. Material: blood. These receptors were taken from a man between 18 and 29 years old with Graves' ophthalmopathy.

This chain links TRBV27 with TRBJ1-2, with 8 bases aligning to TRBD1. There are 14 residues in the CDR3. Germline V gene lookup returns CDR1 MNHEY and CDR2 SMNVEV (reference sequence). J gave up 8 bases and V 3 bases, and 8 bases lay outside the gene matches. The CDR3 DNA follows: TGTGCCAGCAGTTTCAGGCAGGGGGCGCGAGGCTACACCTTC. Its translation: CASSFRQGARGYTF.

The table lists this clonotype with many counts. This rearrangement joins TRBV12-3 or TRBV12-4 to TRBJ1-1, with D uncertain. Trimming removed 6 bases at V and 3 bases at J, with 23 bases between. CDR3 length: 17 residues. The CDR3 DNA follows: TGTGCCAGCAGCCGGAGTCGGGCGGGTATACGAGACACTGAAGCTTTCTTT. Translating gives CASSRSRAGIRDTEAFF.

This clonotype turned up a few times. The rearrangement joins TRBV19 to TRBJ2-3, with a possible D match to TRBD2 (6 bases). The CDR3 runs 13 residues. Trimming removed 7 bases from V and 3 bases from J, with 11 bases in between. The germline V gene has CDR1 LNHDA and CDR2 SQIVND (reference sequence). This chain's CDR3 is CASTWAGTDTQYF. The CDR3 bases are TGTGCCAGTACATGGGCGGGGACAGATACGCAGTATTTT.

This clonotype was seen many times. The rearrangement uses TRBV10-1 and TRBJ2-1; D not certain. V was clipped by 3 bases and J by 10 bases, with 16 bases between them. Germline V CDR1 and CDR2: WNHNN, SYGVQD (reference sequence). The CDR3 is made up of 14 amino acids. CDR3 residues: CASSEEPNGHEQFF. CDR3 nucleotide sequence: TGCGCCAGCAGTGAAGAACCGAACGGTCACGAGCAGTTCTTC.

This clonotype has at least ten counts. The chain is built from TRBV12-3 or TRBV12-4 and TRBJ2-1; 8 nucleotides match TRBD1. The trim removed 5 bases at V and 7 bases at J, leaving 7 bases unmatched. This CDR3 contains 14 residues. The CDR3 loop reads CASSLQGARNEQFF. In DNA, the CDR3 is TGTGCCAGCAGTCTGCAGGGGGCGCGGAATGAGCAGTTCTTC.

The chain has TRBV12-3 or TRBV12-4 and TRBJ2-3, with D possibly TRBD2 on 6 matching bases. The CDR3 consists of 16 residues. V was clipped by 4 bases and J by 2 bases, with 16 bases between them. CDR3 DNA sequence: TGTGCCAGCAGTTCGAGGCGGGGACTCTACACAGATACGCAGTATTTT. Translation: CASSSRRGLYTDTQYF.

This clonotype was counted ten times or more. The genes are TRBV5-1 and TRBJ2-7, with TRBD1 identical over 7 bases. Germline CDR1 SGHRS, CDR2 YFSETQ. V lost 3 bases to trimming and J lost 0 bases; unmatched junction nucleotides: 18. The CDR3 consists of 19 residues. As DNA, the CDR3 is TGCGCCAGCAGCTCACCTTCCGGGACAGACCTAACCAGCTCCTACGAGCAGTACTTC. It codes for CASSSPSGTDLTSSYEQYF.

V gene TRBV12-3 or TRBV12-4 combines with J gene TRBJ1-1, with D perhaps TRBD1 (5 bases). This CDR3 region has 13 residues. V lost 5 bases, J lost 11 bases, and 18 bases lay in between. For the CDR3, the DNA is TGTGCCAGCAGTCCAGGGACTCCCGCGAGTGCTTTCTTT. As protein: CASSPGTPASAFF.

The genes are TRBV10-3 and TRBJ2-2; no clear D gene. Germline CDR1 and CDR2: ENHRY and SYGVKD. There are 15 residues in the CDR3. Between the trimmed V and J ends, which lost 3 bases and 0 bases, there was a span of 8 bases. The DNA of the CDR3 is TGTGCCATCAGTGAAAACAGCCCGAACACCGGGGAGCTGTTTTTT. It yields the protein CAISENSPNTGELFF.

This clonotype was recorded at least ten times. This sequence joins TRBV11-1 and TRBJ2-1, with a weak D call TRBD1 (6 bases). The V end lost 0 bases, the J end lost 4 bases, and 7 bases lay between the germline ends. Germline V CDR1 and CDR2: SGHAT, FQDESV (reference sequence). The CDR3 is 14 residues long. DNA of the CDR3: TGTGCCAGCAGCTTAGCTGGACAGTACAATGAGCAGTTCTTC. Translated, it gives CASSLAGQYNEQFF.

This clonotype appeared many times. The chain carries TRBV2 and TRBJ1-5; D unclear. The CDR3 has 14 residues. With 4 bases removed from V and 1 base from J, the gap between germline ends came to 8 bases. CDR1 and CDR2 from the germline V gene are SNHLY and FYNNEI. CDR3 bases: TGTGCCAGCAGTGGCCTGGACAGCAATCAGCCCCAGCATTTT. The encoded protein is CASSGLDSNQPQHF.

Ten or more counts support this clonotype. This chain joins TRBV7-8 and TRBJ1-5; weak D call: TRBD1 (5 bases). With 1 base removed from V and 6 bases from J, the gap between germline ends came to 10 bases. Looked up from germline, CDR1 is SGHVS and CDR2 is FQNEAQ. The CDR3 loop spans 14 amino acids. For the CDR3, the DNA is TGTGCCAGCAGCTTAGGAGGGGAGCGTCAGCCCCAGCATTTT. This encodes CASSLGGERQPQHF.

This chain joins TRBV6-5 and TRBJ2-5; D call uncertain. V was pared by 4 bases and J by 5 bases, with 8 bases between. CDR3 length: 12 amino acids. From germline, CDR1 is MNHEY and CDR2 SVGAGI. Here the CDR3 DNA reads TGTGCCAGCAGTTCGTCGCCGGAGACCCAGTACTTC. It translates to CASSSSPETQYF.

J is TRBJ1-2 and V is TRBV7-9; the D is unclear. V was pared by 2 bases and J by 6 bases, with 10 bases between. The CDR3 loop spans 13 amino acids. Germline lookup yields CDR1 SEHNR and CDR2 FQNEAQ (reference sequence). The CDR3 reads CASSLLRFDGYTF. In nucleotides, the CDR3 is TGTGCCAGCAGCTTACTGAGGTTCGATGGCTACACCTTC.

Many counts were recorded for this clonotype. The chain is built from TRBV11-2 and TRBJ2-5; 8 positions agree with TRBD1. Germline CDR1 is SGHAT and CDR2 is FQNNGV. The V gene end was trimmed by 4 bases and the J gene end by 7 bases; junction bases not matched to a gene: 14. The CDR3 runs 16 residues. The CDR3 nucleotides read TGTGCCAGCAGCTCCGAAGCCCTCGGGACAGGCAGGACCCAGTACTTC. It encodes CASSSEALGTGRTQYF.

In regard to this clonotype: A much larger clone sits a single nucleotide away, making a read error possible. The chain recombines TRBV6-1 with TRBJ1-6, with no clear D. The germline V gene encodes CDR1 MNHNS and CDR2 SASEGT. The CDR3 is 13 amino acids. The CDR3 is CASSAQYNPPLHF. DNA of the CDR3: TGTGCCAGCAGTGCGCAATATAATCCACCCCTCCACTTT.

There are a few counts of this clonotype. The chain carries TRBV24-1 and TRBJ2-2, with D tentatively TRBD2 (6 bases). V was trimmed by 4 bases and J by 2 bases, leaving 10 bases between them. This CDR3 is built from 15 residues. Germline V lookup: CDR1 KGHDR, CDR2 SFDVKD. CDR3 in amino acids: CATSDGGDNTGELFF. In DNA form, the CDR3 reads TGTGCCACCAGTGACGGAGGGGACAACACCGGGGAGCTGTTTTTT.

This rearrangement joins TRBV5-1 to TRBJ2-1, with 12 bases fitting TRBD2. V trimming: 4 bases; J trimming: 6 bases; junction bases outside the gene matches: 11. Germline assignment: CDR1 SGHRS and CDR2 YFSETQ. The CDR3 has 17 residues. The CDR3 coding sequence is TGCGCCAGCAGCGCTCCCTCACTAGCGGGGGGTGGCAATGAGCAGTTCTTC. Its protein product is CASSAPSLAGGGNEQFF.

This clonotype was counted many times. The chain carries TRBV7-2 and TRBJ2-5; TRBD1 matches 9 bases. After removal of 4 bases from V and 9 bases from J, the junction contained 6 bases not matched to a gene. The CDR3 covers 13 residues. The germline V gene encodes CDR1 SGHTA and CDR2 FQGNSA. CDR3 protein: CASSSDRGEAQYF. The CDR3 DNA is TGTGCCAGCAGCTCGGACAGGGGCGAGGCCCAGTACTTC.

This clonotype came up many times. The rearrangement joins TRBV5-5 to TRBJ1-2; 11 positions match TRBD1. The V and J ends lost 0 bases and 3 bases, in that order; junction bases with no gene match: 4. Per germline, CDR1 SGHKS and CDR2 YYEKEE (reference sequence). The CDR3 consists of 16 residues. The CDR3 sequence: CASSLGTGGGYYGYTF. CDR3 DNA: TGTGCCAGCAGCTTGGGGACAGGGGGCGGCTACTATGGCTACACCTTC.

This clonotype was observed a few times. The CDR3 loop reads CASSPTGAPSYEQYF. Written as DNA, the CDR3 is TGCGCCAGCAGCCCAACAGGGGCTCCCTCCTACGAGCAGTACTTC. The V and J genes are TRBV5-1 and TRBJ2-7; 7 nucleotides agree with TRBD1. This CDR3 contains 15 residues. After removal of 4 bases from V and 0 bases from J, the junction contained 7 bases not matched to a gene. CDR1 is SGHRS and CDR2 is YFSETQ in the germline V gene.

Regarding this clonotype: One end of the junction fails to match germline, which may point to a read error. V gene TRBV3-1 combines with J gene TRBJ2-1, with D maybe TRBD1 (7 bases). In germline, CDR1 is LGHDT, CDR2 YNNKEL (reference sequence). The CDR3 runs 15 residues. CDR3 in amino acids: CASIQVLGRGDEQFF. For the CDR3, the DNA is TGTGCCAGCATCCAAGTTTTGGGCAGGGGGGATGAGCAGTTCTTC.

The chain recombines TRBV18 with TRBJ2-4, with 7 nucleotides matching TRBD2. Trimming at V came to 0 bases and at J to 3 bases, leaving 5 bases not matched to a gene. Germline loops: CDR1 KGHSH, CDR2 LQKENI. CDR3 length: 16 residues. CDR3 residues: CASSPPAGRVKNIQYF. For the CDR3, the DNA is TGTGCCAGCTCACCACCCGCTGGGAGGGTCAAAAACATTCAGTACTTC.